A selection of T cell receptor beta chains follows, all from one sample in a study of T cells after yellow fever vaccination. TCRdb ran MiXCR on the 5' RACE reads and lists one entry per CDR3 protein. The sample contains more than 300,000 distinct CDR3 sequences, around a tenth of which appear only once. Here the sequenced sample was CD4+ T cells sorted from PBMCs, taken 45 days after the yellow fever booster vaccination. These receptors originate from a man between 18 and 29 years old who received the YFV17D yellow fever vaccine. Both conserved end residues are part of each CDR3. The order of the fields is CDR3 length, D gene, V gene, clone size, J gene, CDR3 protein, CDR3 DNA. The D gene is left open where the match is weak. Expanded clones get a size class; other rows say once, few or many, or leave the size out.

14	TRBD1	TRBV12-3/TRBV12-4	many	TRBJ1-1	CASTLTGRNTEAFF	TGTGCCAGCACCCTGACAGGGAGAAACACTGAAGCTTTCTTT
13	.	TRBV6-2/TRBV6-3	many	TRBJ1-5	CASSYGGGQPQHF	TGTGCCAGCAGTTACGGGGGCGGTCAGCCCCAGCATTTT
14	TRBD1	TRBV28	.	TRBJ2-4	CASSFGQGRNIQYF	TGTGCCAGCAGTTTTGGACAGGGTAGGAACATTCAGTACTTC
16	.	TRBV7-3	few	TRBJ2-2	CASSLGRSTGTGELFF	TGTGCCAGCAGCTTAGGGCGGAGTACCGGCACCGGGGAGCTGTTTTTT
18	TRBD2	TRBV4-2	.	TRBJ2-5	CASSPGNGGGPSQETQYF	TGTGCCAGCAGCCCGGGTAATGGCGGGGGGCCGTCACAAGAGACCCAGTACTTC
12	.	TRBV6-2/TRBV6-3	.	TRBJ1-5	CASNTENQPQHF	TGTGCCAGCAACACAGAAAATCAGCCCCAGCATTTT
16	TRBD1	TRBV5-6	few	TRBJ1-5	CASSPDRGRLNQPQHF	TGTGCCAGCAGCCCTGACAGGGGGCGTCTCAATCAGCCCCAGCATTTT
17	TRBD2	TRBV7-6	many	TRBJ2-1	CASSLEPTSGGYNEQFF	TGTGCCAGCAGCTTAGAGCCGACTAGCGGAGGTTACAATGAGCAGTTCTTC
13	.	TRBV7-9	few	TRBJ1-1	CASSFDPNTEAFF	TGTGCCAGCAGCTTCGATCCGAACACTGAAGCTTTCTTT
16	TRBD1	TRBV6-5	few	TRBJ1-1	CASIPETGTQNTEAFF	TGTGCCAGCATCCCTGAGACAGGGACTCAGAACACTGAAGCTTTCTTT
16	TRBD2	TRBV6-5	few	TRBJ2-5	CASSYSTSGGQETQYF	TGTGCCAGCAGTTACTCCACTAGCGGGGGGCAAGAGACCCAGTACTTC
15	.	TRBV5-1	many	TRBJ2-1	CASSWGSGWGNEQFF	TGCGCCAGCAGCTGGGGTTCGGGATGGGGCAATGAGCAGTTCTTC
17	.	TRBV5-1	few	TRBJ2-6	CASSSPYGEPGANVLTF	TGCGCCAGCAGCTCTCCCTACGGGGAGCCTGGGGCCAACGTCCTGACTTTC
17	TRBD1	TRBV28	.	TRBJ1-2	CASSSPGQRDGNYGYTF	TGTGCCAGCAGTTCACCGGGACAGCGAGACGGCAACTATGGCTACACCTTC
15	TRBD2	TRBV6-5	.	TRBJ2-3	CASRTAGGARDTQYF	TGTGCCAGCAGAACGGCGGGGGGGGCCCGCGATACGCAGTATTTT
16	TRBD1	TRBV20-1	few	TRBJ1-5	CSASWTGEGVNQPQHF	TGCAGTGCTAGTTGGACAGGGGAGGGGGTCAATCAGCCCCAGCATTTT
16	.	TRBV7-2	few	TRBJ2-1	CASSLRPGRGHNEQFF	TGTGCCAGCAGCTTAAGGCCAGGGAGGGGGCACAATGAGCAGTTCTTC
15	.	TRBV14	.	TRBJ2-1	CASSRLGGPYNEQFF	TGTGCCAGCAGTCGCCTGGGGGGCCCCTACAATGAGCAGTTCTTC
14	.	TRBV7-3	.	TRBJ2-2	CASSAGHNTGELFF	TGTGCCAGCAGCGCAGGACACAACACCGGGGAGCTGTTTTTT
15	.	TRBV20-1	many	TRBJ2-2	CSARDPQREIGELFF	TGCAGTGCTAGAGATCCGCAAAGGGAGATCGGGGAGCTGTTTTTT
16	.	TRBV6-5	few	TRBJ2-1	CASRSLTTMLTNEQFF	TGTGCCAGCAGGTCACTAACAACCATGTTAACCAATGAGCAGTTCTTC
12	.	TRBV29-1	many	TRBJ2-4	CSVAVDTGIQYF	TGCAGCGTTGCTGTCGACACGGGCATTCAGTACTTC
14	TRBD1	TRBV18	.	TRBJ2-7	CASSPTGVLYEQYF	TGTGCCAGCTCACCTACAGGGGTCCTCTACGAGCAGTACTTC
14	TRBD2	TRBV19	few	TRBJ2-1	CASRGGARYNEQFF	TGTGCCAGTAGGGGAGGGGCCCGATACAATGAGCAGTTCTTC
14	.	TRBV5-1	many	TRBJ1-1	CASSWKDRNTEAFF	TGCGCCAGCAGCTGGAAGGACAGGAACACTGAAGCTTTCTTT
17	.	TRBV4-3	many	TRBJ2-3	CASSQTPGVISTDTQYF	TGCGCCAGCAGCCAGACCCCCGGGGTAATTAGCACAGATACGCAGTATTTT
18	.	TRBV5-1	many	TRBJ2-2	CASSLALATLKDPGELFF	TGCGCCAGCAGCTTGGCCCTAGCTACCCTGAAAGATCCCGGGGAGCTGTTTTTT
13	.	TRBV7-3	many	TRBJ2-6	CASSLTGANVLTF	TGTGCCAGCAGCTTAACCGGGGCCAACGTCCTGACTTTC
15	.	TRBV20-1	.	TRBJ2-6	CSARTGSSGANVLTF	TGCAGTGCTAGAACAGGTAGCTCTGGGGCCAACGTCCTGACTTTC
17	.	TRBV18	.	TRBJ2-2	CASSPLDRPERPGELFF	TGTGCCAGCTCACCTCTAGACAGGCCTGAGAGACCCGGGGAGCTGTTTTTT
12	TRBD1	TRBV29-1	.	TRBJ2-5	CSADRDQETQYF	TGCAGCGCCGACAGGGATCAAGAGACCCAGTACTTC
16	.	TRBV6-5	many	TRBJ1-2	CASSRDALAPNYGYTF	TGTGCCAGCAGCCGGGACGCCCTCGCCCCTAACTATGGCTACACCTTC
18	.	TRBV27	few	TRBJ1-6	CASSSMYRRGARNSPLHF	TGTGCCAGCAGTTCTATGTATCGTCGAGGGGCGCGTAATTCACCCCTCCACTTT
15	TRBD1	TRBV20-1	few	TRBJ1-6	CSATTAGTGRSPLHF	TGCAGTGCTACTACAGCCGGGACAGGGCGCTCACCCCTCCACTTT
15	.	TRBV5-1	many	TRBJ2-5	CASSLPGSMGETQYF	TGCGCCAGCAGCTTGCCAGGGAGTATGGGGGAGACCCAGTACTTC
14	.	TRBV20-1	few	TRBJ2-3	CSSAGDASTDTQYF	TGCAGTTCTGCTGGCGACGCTAGCACAGATACGCAGTATTTT
12	.	TRBV4-3	.	TRBJ1-2	CASSQGLYGYTF	TGCGCCAGCAGCCAAGGGTTATATGGCTACACCTTC
14	.	TRBV6-5	many	TRBJ2-5	CASSPWSPGETQYF	TGTGCCAGCAGTCCCTGGAGCCCGGGGGAGACCCAGTACTTC
13	.	TRBV20-1	.	TRBJ1-1	CSAPHPVNTEAFF	TGCAGTGCTCCCCATCCGGTGAACACTGAAGCTTTCTTT
14	.	TRBV7-2	few	TRBJ2-5	CASSPWATDETQYF	TGTGCCAGCAGCCCTTGGGCCACTGACGAGACCCAGTACTTC